The clone carrying this T cell receptor beta chain was counted ten times or more. Germline CDR1 reads ENHRY; CDR2 reads SYGVKD. The CDR3 length is 14 residues. Trimming removed 0 bases from V and 4 bases from J; junction bases left unmatched: 0. The sample comes from a study of T cells in Graves' hyperthyroidism and ophthalmopathy. TCR beta CDR3 regions were amplified from RNA transcripts. HTBI primers drove first-round RT-PCR of the TCR CDR3. Each CDR3 protein is one row after TCRdb ran MiXCR on the multiplex PCR reads. The sample contains under 200,000 distinct CDR3 sequences, around 8.9% of which appear only once. The blood was taken when hyperthyroidism was first diagnosed, before any ophthalmopathy symptoms showed up.

This chain links TRBV10-3 with TRBJ1-5, with 7 bases identical to TRBD1. The clonotype originates from a woman between 18 and 29 years old with Graves' hyperthyroidism that later progressed to Graves' ophthalmopathy. The sequenced sample consisted of blood. CDR3 DNA: TGTGCCATCAGTGAGTCGACAGGGAATCAGCCCCAGCATTTT. This sequence encodes CAISESTGNQPQHF.